This T cell receptor beta chain was profiled in a study of CD8 T cells in ankylosing spondylitis. The length of the CDR3 is 14 residues. CDR1 and CDR2 from the germline V gene are SGHTA and FQGNSA. Trimming shortened V by 3 bases and J by 3 bases, and 11 bases separated the two germline ends. This clonotype was picked up many times. Antigen specificity is unknown. The TCR beta libraries were generated through quantitative 5'-RACE incorporating molecular barcodes. TCRdb fed the 5' RACE reads into MiXCR, producing one record per CDR3 protein. Of approximately 520,000 distinct CDR3 sequences in the sample, 5.3% are singletons; the top ten hold under 4.5%. General observations from the study: Ankylosing spondylitis blood appeared to be characterized by a TCR beta motif of under 10 highly homologous variants. Certain motif variants had earlier appeared in reactive arthritis synovial fluid and blood. Those disease-linked clones were CD8+; they were also relatively rare in peripheral blood. Disease-linked clones were reportedly significantly enriched in matched ankylosing spondylitis synovial fluid.

This sequence was found in a male donor with ankylosing spondylitis. The gene calls are TRBV7-2 and TRBJ1-2; no definite D call. Sequencing was performed on blood, either unsorted or a sorted T cell fraction (not recorded which). Here the CDR3 reads CASSFEGRDYGYTF. As DNA, the CDR3 is TGTGCCAGCAGCTTTGAAGGACGGGACTATGGCTACACCTTC.